Listed here are 27 T cell receptor beta chains from one sample, sequenced in a study of blood T cells in healthy people across ages. The authors ran a second PCR of 7 to 11 cycles using a sample-barcoded 5' primer and a J-beta primer mix. MiXCR, run by TCRdb on the 5' RACE reads, gives a single entry per CDR3 protein. Seen here are 650,000 to 700,000 distinct CDR3 sequences, 52% observed once, and the top ten hold approximately 13%. Sequenced material: blood. The receptors were gathered from a woman of 80 years or more in good health.

This clonotype occurred many times. This chain connects TRBV6-5 to TRBJ2-1; 7 bases map to TRBD1. J lost 8 bases, V lost 7 bases, and 14 bases had no gene match. Germline V lookup: CDR1 MNHEY, CDR2 SVGAGI. The CDR3 has 15 amino acids. DNA of the CDR3: TGTGCCAGCATGAATAACCAGGGGGTCCTTGATGAGCAGTTCTTC. It is translated as CASMNNQGVLDEQFF.

Points on this clonotype: This may be a read error, as it is one base from a much larger clone. The genes are TRBV11-3 and TRBJ1-1, with D unclear. Germline V gives CDR1 SGHNT, CDR2 YENEEA. Trimming cost V 2 bases and J 4 bases, with 8 bases left between them. The CDR3 is made up of 13 amino acids. The CDR3 region is CASSLHASTEAFF. For the CDR3, the DNA is TGTGCCAGCAGCTTACATGCGAGCACTGAAGCTTTCTTT.

As concerns this clonotype: This may be a read error: a much more frequent sequence differs by one nucleotide. The chain is built from TRBV29-1 and TRBJ2-7, with D maybe TRBD1 (6 bases). The CDR3 is 14 amino acids. The germline CDR1 and CDR2 sequences are SQVTM and ANQGSEA. Trimming shortened V by 7 bases and J by 1 base, and 17 bases separated the two germline ends. CDR3 DNA: TGCAGCGCCCTCGCCGGGACACCTTCCTACGAGCAGTACTTC. The encoded protein is CSALAGTPSYEQYF.

This clonotype was seen many times. V usage is TRBV24-1 and J usage is TRBJ2-1; a possible D gene is TRBD2 (7 bases). The germline V gene encodes CDR1 KGHDR and CDR2 SFDVKD. The V end was cut by 3 bases, the J end by 6 bases, with 26 bases between. The CDR3 length is 19 residues. The chain's CDR3 is CATSDGPGHLTSTSNEQFF. The CDR3 region has the DNA TGTGCCACCAGTGATGGTCCGGGACACCTGACTAGCACTAGCAATGAGCAGTTCTTC.

There are a few counts of this clonotype. The V and J genes are TRBV12-3 or TRBV12-4 and TRBJ1-1; D gene unclear. The CDR3 runs 13 residues. Trimming removed 4 bases from V and 3 bases from J, with 9 bases in between. CDR3 DNA: TGTGCCAGCAGTTCTCAGGTGGACACTGAAGCTTTCTTT. Translated: CASSSQVDTEAFF.

On this clonotype itself: This may come from a read error, since a much larger clone is one base off. In nucleotides, the CDR3 is TGCAGTGCTAGAGATAGCCGCTACAATGAGCAGTACTTC. It encodes CSARDSRYNEQYF. The chain uses TRBV20-1 and TRBJ2-5; no firm D call. CDR3 size: 13 residues. Trimming removed 0 bases at V and 11 bases at J, with 16 bases between. Per germline, CDR1 DFQATT and CDR2 SNEGSKA (reference sequence).

A note on this clonotype: One base away lies a much larger clone, so this may be a sequencing read error. The chain recombines TRBV20-1 with TRBJ2-5; D not certain. CDR3 length: 11 residues. Germline V gene lookup returns CDR1 DFQATT and CDR2 SNEGSKA (reference sequence). V was clipped by 0 bases and J by 11 bases, with 10 bases between them. The CDR3 DNA is TGCAGTGCTAGAGAATCTAATGAGCAGTACTTC. Its translation: CSARESNEQYF.

V and J are TRBV4-1 and TRBJ2-7; 9 bases agree with TRBD1. In germline, CDR1 is MGHRA, CDR2 YSYEKL. The CDR3 contains 17 residues. V lost 4 bases and J lost 0; bases outside the gene matches: 10. CDR3 residues: CASSLKGGTGPSYEQYF. The DNA for the CDR3 is TGCGCCAGCAGCCTTAAAGGGGGGACAGGGCCCTCCTACGAGCAGTACTTC.

This clonotype was seen many times. The rearrangement links TRBV6-5 to TRBJ2-6; D call uncertain. Germline V CDR1 and CDR2: MNHEY, SVGAGI. Trimming removed 0 bases at V and 0 bases at J, with 6 bases between. This CDR3 is 16 amino acids long. The CDR3 DNA reads TGTGCCAGCAGTTACTCGCCGAGCTCTGGGGCCAACGTCCTGACTTTC. This sequence encodes CASSYSPSSGANVLTF.

Turning to this clonotype: A much bigger clone sits one base away, suggesting this may be a read error. This chain links TRBV29-1 with TRBJ2-7; D is perhaps TRBD1 or TRBD2 (5 bases each). The CDR3 runs 11 residues. Germline V gene sequence: CDR1 SQVTM, CDR2 ANQGSEA. The germline V and J ends were trimmed by 4 bases and 12 bases, with 16 bases remaining between them. CDR3 protein: CSVARSGTPYF. The CDR3, as DNA: TGCAGCGTTGCAAGGTCGGGGACCCCGTACTTC.

This clonotype came up many times. The chain carries TRBV4-1 and TRBJ2-3, with D maybe TRBD1 (5 bases). V was shortened by 3 bases and J by 3 bases, with 13 bases between the two germline ends. The V gene's germline CDR1 is MGHRA and CDR2 YSYEKL. This CDR3 region has 15 residues. CDR3 residues: CASSQVRVQTDTQYF. In nucleotides, the CDR3 is TGCGCCAGCAGCCAGGTCAGGGTGCAGACAGATACGCAGTATTTT.

Ten or more counts support this clonotype. This sequence joins TRBV20-1 and TRBJ2-3; D is possibly TRBD1 (6 bases). Trimming cost V 4 bases and J 1 base, with 6 bases left between them. The V gene's germline CDR1 is DFQATT and CDR2 SNEGSKA (reference sequence). This CDR3 contains 12 residues. The CDR3: CSANRGTDTQYF. CDR3 DNA sequence: TGCAGTGCTAACAGGGGCACAGATACGCAGTATTTT.

This rearrangement joins TRBV5-1 to TRBJ1-4; a possible D gene is TRBD1 (5 bases). V lost 6 bases and J 5 bases, leaving 29 bases between the germline ends. This CDR3 is 19 amino acids long. From germline, CDR1 is SGHRS and CDR2 YFSETQ. DNA of the CDR3: TGCGCCAGCACTTCCGGAATGAGGACGCCCTCCTCAGGGAATGAAAAACTGTTTTTT. Translated, it gives CASTSGMRTPSSGNEKLFF.

This clonotype was detected ten times or more. This chain links TRBV20-1 with TRBJ2-3; 9 bases align to TRBD2. Germline V gene lookup returns CDR1 DFQATT and CDR2 SNEGSKA (reference sequence). This CDR3 region has 17 residues. The V and J ends lost 0 bases and 2 bases, in that order; junction bases with no gene match: 9. Here the CDR3 DNA reads TGCAGTGCTAGAGATACCTTTCGGGGACTAGCCACAGATACGCAGTATTTT. Amino acids: CSARDTFRGLATDTQYF.

This clonotype was counted many times. This chain joins TRBV6-5 and TRBJ2-2; 10 bases align to TRBD2. The junction had 10 bases not matched to a gene; V was cut back by 6 bases and J by 6 bases. The CDR3 is made up of 16 amino acids. Germline lookup yields CDR1 MNHEY and CDR2 SVGAGI. The CDR3 is CASRFLAGVMSGELFF. As DNA, the CDR3 is TGTGCCAGCAGATTCCTAGCGGGAGTTATGTCCGGGGAGCTGTTTTTT.

The rearrangement links TRBV24-1 to TRBJ1-2; D gene uncertain. Trimming pared 4 bases from V and 4 bases from J, leaving 12 bases between. The CDR3 length is 14 residues. The germline gives CDR1 KGHDR, CDR2 SFDVKD. CDR3 sequence reads: CATSDPHSGYGYTF. The CDR3 coding sequence is TGTGCCACCAGTGACCCGCACTCGGGCTATGGCTACACCTTC.

The sample holds a few counts of this clonotype. The V call is TRBV3-1, the J call TRBJ2-2, with D perhaps matching TRBD2 (5 bases). The germline V gene has CDR1 LGHDT and CDR2 YNNKEL (reference sequence). Trimming took 4 bases from V and 5 from J, leaving 11 bases between them. The CDR3 has 14 amino acids. This CDR3 reads CASSPSRQTGELFF. For the CDR3, the DNA is TGTGCCAGCAGCCCTAGCCGTCAAACCGGGGAGCTGTTTTTT.

The chain has TRBV5-1 and TRBJ2-7; perhaps TRBD1 as D (6 bases). CDR1 is SGHRS, CDR2 YFSETQ, per germline. Trimming took off 6 bases at V and 1 base at J, with 11 bases between the two ends. This CDR3 comprises 13 residues. The CDR3, as DNA: TGCGCCAGCAACCAGGGGTCGTCCTACGAGCAGTACTTC. Protein product: CASNQGSSYEQYF.

Comments on this clonotype: Since a much larger clone is just one base distant, this may be a read error. This chain uses TRBV12-3 or TRBV12-4 with TRBJ2-7, with D perhaps matching TRBD2 (6 bases). The tail of the sequence fits TRBJ2-5 better, so the J call may be wrong. The CDR3 totals 14 residues. CDR3 in DNA: TGTGCCAGCAGTGCGGGAAAACCGGGAGAGACCCAGTACTTC. Translation: CASSAGKPGETQYF.

This clonotype was counted many times. The chain has TRBV7-2 and TRBJ2-1; D is undetermined. CDR3 length: 13 residues. The V end lost 0 bases, the J end lost 10 bases, and 10 bases lay between the germline ends. CDR1 is SGHTA, CDR2 FQGNSA, per germline. The CDR3 DNA is TGTGCCAGCAGCTTAGCTGAGCAGGCCGAGCAGTTCTTC. Translating it yields CASSLAEQAEQFF.

This clonotype showed up many times. The chain employs TRBV5-5 and TRBJ2-7; 11 bases map to TRBD2. Germline-derived CDR1 and CDR2 are SGHKS and YYEKEE (reference sequence). V trimming: 4 bases; J trimming: 5 bases; junction bases outside the gene matches: 2. CDR3 length equals 13 residues. Here the CDR3 DNA reads TGTGCCAGCAGCCGACTAGCGGGAAACGAGCAGTACTTC. It encodes CASSRLAGNEQYF.

This sequence joins TRBV5-1 and TRBJ2-2, with a possible D match to TRBD2 (5 bases). With 3 bases removed from V and 0 bases from J, the gap between germline ends came to 12 bases. CDR3 length equals 16 residues. CDR1 is SGHRS and CDR2 is YFSETQ in the germline V gene. The CDR3 coding sequence is TGCGCCAGCAGCTCGAGGACTGGCGCGAACACCGGGGAGCTGTTTTTT. This sequence encodes CASSSRTGANTGELFF.

Only a few counts were recorded for this clonotype. The rearrangement joins TRBV15 to TRBJ1-4, with TRBD1 matching 7 bases. The CDR3 has 17 amino acids. Germline V lookup: CDR1 LNHNV, CDR2 YYDKDF (reference sequence). Trimming cost V 1 base and J 2 bases; bases outside gene matches: 7. The CDR3 DNA reads TGTGCCACCAGCAGAGCCGGCAGGGGGGTTACTAATGAAAAACTGTTTTTT. Its protein is CATSRAGRGVTNEKLFF.

This clonotype was seen more than once but under ten times. V and J are TRBV30 and TRBJ2-7; D not resolved. Germline CDR1 is GTSNPN and CDR2 is SVGIG (reference sequence). This CDR3 region has 15 residues. Trimming took off 4 bases at V and 5 bases at J, with 21 bases between the two ends. CDR3: CAWKVGLPFEDEQYF. CDR3 DNA sequence: TGTGCCTGGAAAGTCGGCCTGCCCTTCGAGGACGAGCAGTACTTC.

This sequence joins TRBV12-3 or TRBV12-4 and TRBJ2-3, with TRBD2 as a possible D gene (5 bases). This CDR3 is built from 16 residues. Trimming took 5 bases from V and 3 from J, leaving 18 bases between them. CDR3 sequence reads: CASSPHGSVRTDTQYF. CDR3 nucleotides: TGTGCCAGCAGTCCCCATGGTAGCGTGAGAACAGATACGCAGTATTTT.

The rearrangement uses TRBV7-9 and TRBJ1-1; 9 bases align to TRBD1. Germline values: CDR1 SEHNR, CDR2 FQNEAQ (reference sequence). The V segment lost 1 base and the J segment 4 bases; nucleotides outside the gene matches: 7. CDR3 length: 16 residues. CDR3 nucleotide sequence: TGTGCCAGCAGCTTAGGTACAGGGGGCTTGGGCACTGAAGCTTTCTTT. This gives the protein CASSLGTGGLGTEAFF.

In this sample, this clonotype turned up many times. The chain recombines TRBV20-1 with TRBJ2-7; weak D call: TRBD2 (5 bases). The CDR3 runs to 12 residues. Germline V gene lookup returns CDR1 DFQATT and CDR2 SNEGSKA (reference sequence). V lost 8 bases to trimming and J lost 3 bases, with 14 bases between them. The CDR3 loop reads CSSASLDYEQYF. CDR3 sequence (DNA): TGCAGTAGTGCTAGCTTGGACTACGAGCAGTACTTC.